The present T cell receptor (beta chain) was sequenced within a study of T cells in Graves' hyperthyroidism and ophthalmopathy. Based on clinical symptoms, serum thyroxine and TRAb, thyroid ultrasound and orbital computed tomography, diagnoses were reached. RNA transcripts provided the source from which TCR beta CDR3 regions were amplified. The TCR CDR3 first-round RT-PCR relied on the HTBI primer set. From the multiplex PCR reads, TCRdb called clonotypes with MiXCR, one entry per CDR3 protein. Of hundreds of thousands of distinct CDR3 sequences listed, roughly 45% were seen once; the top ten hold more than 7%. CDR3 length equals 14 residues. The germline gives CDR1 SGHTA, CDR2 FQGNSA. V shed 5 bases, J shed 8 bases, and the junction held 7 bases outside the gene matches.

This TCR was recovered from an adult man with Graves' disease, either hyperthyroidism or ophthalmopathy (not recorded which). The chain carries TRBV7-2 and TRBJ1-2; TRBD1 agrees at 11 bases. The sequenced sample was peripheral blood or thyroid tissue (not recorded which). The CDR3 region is CASSPSGTGGGYTF. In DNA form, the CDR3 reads TGTGCCAGCAGCCCGAGCGGGACAGGGGGAGGCTACACCTTC. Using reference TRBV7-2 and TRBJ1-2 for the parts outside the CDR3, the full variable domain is GAGVSQSPSNKVTEKGKDVELRCDPISGHTALYWYRQSLGQGLEFLIYFQGNSAPDKSGLPSDRFSAERTGGSVSTLTIQRTQQEDSAVYLCASSPSGTGGGYTFGSGTRLTVV.